The 20 T cell receptor beta chains in this list originate from one sample, sequenced in a study of T-cell reconstitution after alpha-beta-depleted transplantation in children. A library of TCRbeta sequences, prepared with unique molecular identifiers, was generated. TCRdb used MiXCR to reprocess the PCR reads, holding one entry per CDR3 protein. Seen here are roughly 420,000 distinct CDR3 sequences, roughly 16% observed once, and the top ten hold 25% to 30%. The sequencing used PBMCs, mostly from graft donor cells, collected 360 days after TCRalphabeta/CD19-depleted stem cell transplant. The receptors shown here come from a boy younger than two who had a stem cell transplant for Wiskott-Aldrich syndrome, so the T cells may come from the graft donor.

This chain connects TRBV20-1 to TRBJ2-7; 8 bases are a match to TRBD1. Trimming removed 4 bases from V and 2 bases from J; junction bases left unmatched: 7. The CDR3 runs 14 residues. Germline V gene lookup returns CDR1 DFQATT and CDR2 SNEGSKA (reference sequence). The CDR3 coding sequence is TGCAGTGCTACCCGCAGGGGGCGGGCCTACGAGCAGTACTTC. Its translation: CSATRRGRAYEQYF.

There are a few counts of this clonotype. V is TRBV18 and J is TRBJ2-3; 10 nucleotides match TRBD2. Germline loops: CDR1 KGHSH, CDR2 LQKENI. Losses at the gene ends were 3 bases for V and 7 bases for J; bases not matched to a gene: 13. This CDR3 comprises 17 residues. The CDR3 is CASSPRALAGTTNTQYF. CDR3 bases: TGTGCCAGCTCACCTCGGGCACTAGCGGGAACTACAAATACGCAGTATTTT.

This clonotype appeared a few times. This chain joins TRBV2 and TRBJ1-2; the D gene is possibly TRBD1 (6 bases). Looked up from germline, CDR1 is SNHLY and CDR2 is FYNNEI. V was trimmed by 6 bases and J by 6 bases, leaving 20 bases between them. The CDR3 length is 15 residues. CDR3 sequence: CASSWDTGKKNGYTF. In DNA, the CDR3 is TGTGCCAGCAGCTGGGATACAGGGAAAAAGAATGGCTACACCTTC.

This clonotype turned up a few times. V is TRBV9 and J is TRBJ2-1; no clear D. Between the trimmed V and J ends, which lost 0 bases and 0 bases, there was a span of 4 bases. This CDR3 region has 14 residues. Per the germline V gene, CDR1 is SGDLS and CDR2 is YYNGEE. Here the CDR3 DNA reads TGTGCCAGCAGCGTAGAAAGCTCCTACAATGAGCAGTTCTTC. Translation: CASSVESSYNEQFF.

The rearrangement uses TRBV6-5 and TRBJ2-3, with D perhaps TRBD1 (6 bases). This CDR3 comprises 14 residues. The germline gives CDR1 MNHEY, CDR2 SVGAGI. Trimming removed 2 bases from V and 2 bases from J, with 8 bases in between. CDR3 in DNA: TGTGCCAGCAGTTACCGACAGGTCACAGATACGCAGTATTTT. Its protein is CASSYRQVTDTQYF.

This clonotype has just a few counts. The V gene is TRBV5-1, the J gene TRBJ2-1; the match to TRBD2 covers 7 bases. The CDR3 has 16 residues. Losses at the gene ends were 0 bases for V and 3 bases for J; bases not matched to a gene: 6. The V gene's germline CDR1 is SGHRS and CDR2 YFSETQ. The CDR3 region has the DNA TGCGCCAGCAGCTTGGCTCGGGAGGCACACTACAATGAGCAGTTCTTC. Translating gives CASSLAREAHYNEQFF.

The chain combines TRBV29-1 with TRBJ2-5; weak D call: TRBD1 (6 bases). Germline assignment: CDR1 SQVTM and CDR2 ANQGSEA. V gave up 4 bases and J gave up 5 bases, with 17 bases separating them. CDR3 length equals 14 residues. CDR3 residues: CSVGNPGATETQYF. The CDR3 nucleotides read TGCAGCGTTGGAAACCCAGGGGCGACGGAGACCCAGTACTTC.

V is TRBV7-9 and J is TRBJ2-7; 10 bases line up with TRBD1. CDR3 size: 17 residues. Germline V CDR1 and CDR2: SEHNR, FQNEAQ (reference sequence). With 1 base clipped from V and 4 bases from J, the junction kept 10 bases outside the gene matches. The chain's CDR3 is CASSLVKRTGGPYEQYF. CDR3 DNA: TGTGCCAGCAGCTTAGTAAAAAGGACAGGGGGGCCATACGAGCAGTACTTC.

The gene calls are TRBV6-1 and TRBJ2-1; 7 bases fit TRBD2. The CDR3 sequence is 15 residues long. Per the germline V gene, CDR1 is MNHNS and CDR2 is SASEGT. V dropped 6 bases and J dropped 7; count of bases not matched to a gene: 12. The DNA for the CDR3 is TGTGCCAGCAGCCCCATAAGTGGACTAGGGAATGAGCAGTTCTTC. This sequence encodes CASSPISGLGNEQFF.

The rearrangement links TRBV12-3 or TRBV12-4 to TRBJ2-7; D perhaps matches TRBD1 (5 bases). V dropped 2 bases and J dropped 2 bases, with 19 bases sitting between them. The CDR3 spans 17 residues. This CDR3 reads CASSLSVVQGLTYEQYF. The CDR3 DNA reads TGTGCCAGCAGTTTAAGTGTAGTCCAGGGCTTAACCTACGAGCAGTACTTC.

V gene TRBV5-1 combines with J gene TRBJ2-2; possibly TRBD1 for D (6 bases). The CDR3 totals 17 residues. CDR1 SGHRS and CDR2 YFSETQ come from the germline V gene. The germline V and J ends were trimmed by 4 bases and 6 bases, with 22 bases remaining between them. The CDR3 is CASSPDDRLRNPGELFF. CDR3 DNA sequence: TGCGCCAGCAGCCCTGACGACAGGCTGCGAAACCCCGGGGAGCTGTTTTTT.

This clonotype came up a few times. The chain combines TRBV9 with TRBJ1-1, with TRBD1 matching 7 bases. The ends lost 0 bases at V and 4 bases at J; junction bases unmatched: 0. CDR3 length equals 13 residues. CDR1 is SGDLS and CDR2 is YYNGEE in the germline V gene. Written as DNA, the CDR3 is TGTGCCAGCAGCGTAGACAGGGGCACTGAAGCTTTCTTT. Protein product: CASSVDRGTEAFF.

The chain links TRBV10-3 to TRBJ1-1, with unresolved D. V was pared by 4 bases and J by 3 bases, with 9 bases between. Germline V gives CDR1 ENHRY, CDR2 SYGVKD. This CDR3 region has 13 residues. CDR3 residues: CAISGTWDTEAFF. The CDR3, as DNA: TGTGCCATCAGTGGGACTTGGGACACTGAAGCTTTCTTT.

V usage is TRBV12-3 or TRBV12-4 and J usage is TRBJ2-7; D not certain. The V gene lost 7 bases and the J gene lost 3 bases, with 13 bases spanning the gap. CDR3 size: 13 residues. In nucleotides, the CDR3 is TGTGCCAGCACCTCTTCTGGAATCTACGAGCAGTACTTC. The encoded protein is CASTSSGIYEQYF.

This clonotype was detected once. The chain employs TRBV20-1 and TRBJ2-7; 10 nucleotides match TRBD2. The J segment lost 2 bases and the V segment lost 1 base, leaving 5 bases of the junction unmatched. CDR3 length: 15 residues. CDR1 DFQATT and CDR2 SNEGSKA come from the germline V gene (reference sequence). CDR3 region: CSARARLAGAYEQYF. As DNA, the CDR3 is TGCAGTGCTAGAGCGAGGCTAGCGGGAGCCTACGAGCAGTACTTC.

J is TRBJ2-1 and V is TRBV7-9, with 12 bases fitting TRBD2. The CDR3 has 17 amino acids. Germline CDR1 SEHNR, CDR2 FQNEAQ (reference sequence). V gave up 2 bases and J gave up 4 bases; unmatched junction bases: 6. CDR3 nucleotide sequence: TGTGCCAGCAGCTTACGCGGCGGACTAGCGGGGTACAATGAGCAGTTCTTC. It codes for CASSLRGGLAGYNEQFF.

This clonotype was seen a handful of times. Here the CDR3 DNA reads TGTGCCAGCAGTCGGCCGGGAGCCACAGATACGCAGTATTTT. As protein: CASSRPGATDTQYF. V gene TRBV6-1 combines with J gene TRBJ2-3; tentatively, D is TRBD2 (6 bases). The CDR3 sequence is 14 residues long. In germline, CDR1 is MNHNS, CDR2 SASEGT. The ends were cut back, 5 bases at V and 2 bases at J, with 11 bases in the middle.

This clonotype was seen more than once but under ten times. This chain uses TRBV6-7 with TRBJ2-7; D call uncertain. TRBV6-7 is assigned to the ORF class and has an uncertain function. The CDR3 is 14 amino acids. Trimming took 7 bases from V and 0 from J, leaving 13 bases between them. CDR3: CASISWVSSYEQYF. Here the CDR3 DNA reads TGTGCCAGCATCTCCTGGGTCAGCTCCTACGAGCAGTACTTC.

Details on this clonotype: A junction end diverges from the germline sequence, so it may reflect a read error. The chain combines TRBV12-3 or TRBV12-4 with TRBJ2-3; D may be TRBD1 or TRBD2 (5 bases each). CDR3 length: 16 residues. The chain's CDR3 is CASSLQTVPSTDTQYF. For the CDR3, the DNA is TGTGCCAGCAGTTTGCAGACAGTCCCTAGCACAGATACGCAGTACTTT.

The V call is TRBV5-5, the J call TRBJ2-3; D not certain. The CDR3 is made up of 15 amino acids. V lost 0 bases and J 4 bases, leaving 12 bases between the germline ends. Germline values: CDR1 SGHKS, CDR2 YYEKEE (reference sequence). The CDR3 sequence: CASSLAGRTADTQYF. The CDR3 DNA is TGTGCCAGCAGCTTGGCCGGACGGACGGCAGATACGCAGTATTTT.